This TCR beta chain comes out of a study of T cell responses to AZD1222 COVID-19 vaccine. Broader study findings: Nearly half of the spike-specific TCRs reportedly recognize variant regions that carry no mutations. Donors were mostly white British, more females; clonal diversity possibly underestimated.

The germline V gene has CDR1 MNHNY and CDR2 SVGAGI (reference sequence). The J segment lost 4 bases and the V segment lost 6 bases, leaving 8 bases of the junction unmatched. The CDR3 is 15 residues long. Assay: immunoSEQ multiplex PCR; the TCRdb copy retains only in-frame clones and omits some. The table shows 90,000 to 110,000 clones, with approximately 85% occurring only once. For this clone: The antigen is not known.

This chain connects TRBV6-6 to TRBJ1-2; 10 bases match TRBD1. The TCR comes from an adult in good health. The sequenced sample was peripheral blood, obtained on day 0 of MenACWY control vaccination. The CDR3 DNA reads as TGTGCCAGCAGGACCCCGGACAGGGGGGGCTATGGCTACACCTTC. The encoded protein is CASRTPDRGGYGYTF.